These 11 T cell receptor beta chains share one sample of origin, sequenced in a study of T cells after yellow fever vaccination. TCRdb reprocessed the 5' RACE reads via MiXCR and lists one record per CDR3 protein. The table records 150,000 to 200,000 distinct CDR3 sequences, 11% of them present only once. The sequenced sample was CD8+ T cells sorted from PBMCs, obtained 15 days after the yellow fever booster vaccination. All receptors come from a young man who received the YFV17D yellow fever vaccine.

This rearrangement joins TRBV12-3 or TRBV12-4 to TRBJ1-2; D is possibly TRBD1 (6 bases). The CDR3 spans 13 residues. V lost 5 bases and J lost 6, with 13 bases in between. The CDR3 nucleotides read TGTGCCAGCAGTCCCCCGGGGGGCAATGGCTACACCTTC. It translates to CASSPPGGNGYTF.

This clonotype has only a few counts. The V and J genes are TRBV7-6 and TRBJ1-4; the D gene is possibly TRBD1 (6 bases). The CDR3 consists of 18 residues. Germline CDR1 reads SGHVS; CDR2 reads FNYEAQ. V was trimmed by 5 bases and J by 8 bases, leaving 27 bases between them. In DNA form, the CDR3 reads TGTGCCAGCAGCCAGAGGTCGGGACAAGCCATTCGAGGGGAAAAACTGTTTTTT. It translates to CASSQRSGQAIRGEKLFF. Together with reference TRBV7-6 and TRBJ1-4, the CDR3 gives the full variable domain: GAGVSQSPRYKVTKRGQDVALRCDPISGHVSLYWYRQALGQGPEFLTYFNYEAQQDKSGLPNDRFSAERPEGSISTLTIQRTEQRDSAMYRCASSQRSGQAIRGEKLFFGSGTQLSVL.

This clonotype was seen many times. This CDR3 is CSARVWTGREGYTF. Here the CDR3 DNA reads TGCAGTGCTAGAGTCTGGACAGGGCGAGAGGGCTACACCTTC. The chain employs TRBV20-1 and TRBJ1-2; 8 bases align to TRBD1. Trimming at V came to 1 base and at J to 8 bases, leaving 9 bases not matched to a gene. Looked up from germline, CDR1 is DFQATT and CDR2 is SNEGSKA (reference sequence). The CDR3 has 14 amino acids.

This clonotype was seen a handful of times. The chain is built from TRBV4-1 and TRBJ2-5, with D perhaps TRBD2 (5 bases). Germline values: CDR1 MGHRA, CDR2 YSYEKL. Deletions cut 4 bases from V and 0 bases from J, with 15 bases between. The length of the CDR3 is 16 residues. The CDR3 here is CASSRPASSNQETQYF. In DNA, the CDR3 is TGCGCCAGCAGCCGTCCGGCTAGCTCGAACCAAGAGACCCAGTACTTC.

In its sample, this clonotype was seen a few times. The gene calls are TRBV7-8 and TRBJ2-7; D not resolved. Germline V lookup: CDR1 SGHVS, CDR2 FQNEAQ. The CDR3 length is 13 residues. Trimming left V 5 bases short and J 2 bases short, with 10 bases between. The CDR3 DNA reads TGTGCCAGCAGCCCATTCGATACCTACGAGCAGTACTTC. It translates to CASSPFDTYEQYF.

This clonotype has just a few counts. The chain couples TRBV15 to TRBJ2-1; 10 nucleotides line up with TRBD2. The CDR3 covers 17 residues. Per the germline V gene, CDR1 is LNHNV and CDR2 is YYDKDF (reference sequence). V dropped 5 bases and J dropped 8; count of bases not matched to a gene: 15. The CDR3 coding sequence is TGTGCCACCAGCTCTCGAGGAACGGGACTAGCGAGGGATGAGCAGTTCTTC. Translation gives CATSSRGTGLARDEQFF.

In this sample, this clonotype turned up a few times. The CDR3 DNA follows: TGTGCCAGCAGTGACTCGGCGGATAGCACAGATACGCAGTATTTT. It yields the protein CASSDSADSTDTQYF. This chain links TRBV6-4 with TRBJ2-3; no clear D gene. Germline V gene data show CDR1 as MRHNA and CDR2 as SNTAGT. This CDR3 has 15 residues. The V end lost 0 bases, the J end lost 0 bases, and 7 bases lay between the germline ends.

Ten or more counts support this clonotype. The chain recombines TRBV29-1 with TRBJ2-2; D uncertain. This CDR3 region has 12 residues. Trimming stripped 6 bases from V and 5 bases from J, with 10 bases between. The germline gives CDR1 SQVTM, CDR2 ANQGSEA. This CDR3 reads CSVSLWTGELFF. CDR3 sequence (DNA): TGCAGCGTGTCCCTCTGGACCGGGGAGCTGTTTTTT.

The V and J genes are TRBV7-8 and TRBJ1-5; 7 bases line up with TRBD1. The CDR3 covers 15 residues. Germline CDR1 and CDR2: SGHVS and FQNEAQ. After removal of 5 bases from V and 2 bases from J, the junction contained 6 bases not matched to a gene. CDR3 nucleotides: TGTGCCAGCAGCCCAGGGGGTTGGGGCAATCAGCCCCAGCATTTT. It yields the protein CASSPGGWGNQPQHF.

The rearrangement uses TRBV25-1 and TRBJ2-1, with a weak D call TRBD2 (5 bases). The V gene's germline CDR1 is MGHDK and CDR2 SYGVNS. The V and J ends lost 6 bases and 0 bases respectively, with 12 bases between them. The CDR3 is 15 residues long. CDR3 bases: TGTGCCAGCAGAGAACCCGGGGACTCCTACAATGAGCAGTTCTTC. Encoded protein: CASREPGDSYNEQFF.

This clonotype was counted between two and nine times. V usage is TRBV4-3 and J usage is TRBJ1-3, with D possibly matching TRBD1 (6 bases). Germline lookup yields CDR1 LGHNA and CDR2 YSLEER. The CDR3 has 17 residues. V lost 5 bases to trimming and J lost 0 bases, with 17 bases between them. The CDR3 sequence: CASSGGGQGLSGNTIYF. The CDR3, as DNA: TGCGCCAGCAGCGGGGGGGGGCAGGGCCTCTCTGGAAACACCATATATTTT.